The clone carrying this TCR beta chain showed up just once. This record belongs to a study of blood T cell repertoires in COVID-19. Study-wide context: Sources were T cells, B-cell-depleted T cells, or PBMCs; the material itself was cDNA or gDNA.

The CDR3 is 16 amino acids. Unmatched junction bases numbered 4, after V lost 3 bases and J lost 1 base. Germline-derived CDR1 and CDR2 are SGDLS and YYNGEE. Original handling: Reference gene primer amplification in the assay estimated nucleated cell counts. Some clones are missing from TCRdb's copy, which holds only in-frame ones; the method was immunoSEQ multiplex PCR. That table gives V, J and clone size, and the DNA gave D and trimming. The sample includes a few hundred thousand clones, 70% to 85% seen only once; the top ten take 9.7%. Input material: peripheral blood. The TCR originated in a man between 50 and 59 years old with active or convalescent COVID-19. This sequence joins TRBV9 and TRBJ2-3; TRBD2 aligns across 11 bases. The CDR3 spells CASSALSGRGTDTQYF. CDR3 DNA: TGTGCCAGCAGCGCCCTTAGCGGGAGGGGCACAGATACGCAGTATTTT.